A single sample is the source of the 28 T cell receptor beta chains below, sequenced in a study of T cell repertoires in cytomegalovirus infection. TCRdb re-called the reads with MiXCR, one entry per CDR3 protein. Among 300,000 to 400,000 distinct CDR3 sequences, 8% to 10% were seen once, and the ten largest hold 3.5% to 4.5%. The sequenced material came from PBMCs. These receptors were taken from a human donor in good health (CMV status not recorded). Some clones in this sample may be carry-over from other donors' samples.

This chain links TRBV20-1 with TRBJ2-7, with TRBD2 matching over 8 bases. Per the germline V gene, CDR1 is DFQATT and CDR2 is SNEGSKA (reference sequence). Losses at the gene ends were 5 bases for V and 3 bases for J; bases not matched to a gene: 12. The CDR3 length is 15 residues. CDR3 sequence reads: CSAGPSGAGGYEQYF. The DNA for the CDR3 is TGCAGTGCTGGACCCTCGGGCGCGGGAGGCTACGAGCAGTACTTC.

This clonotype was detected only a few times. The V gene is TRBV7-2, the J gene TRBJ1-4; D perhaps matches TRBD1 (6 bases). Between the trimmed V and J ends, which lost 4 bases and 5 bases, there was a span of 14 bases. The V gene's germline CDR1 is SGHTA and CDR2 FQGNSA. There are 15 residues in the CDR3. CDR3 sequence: CASSSQQGLNEKLFF. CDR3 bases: TGTGCCAGCAGCTCCCAACAGGGACTCAATGAAAAACTGTTTTTT.

CDR3 residues: CASSSRRGAGTDTQYF. The CDR3 DNA follows: TGTGCCAGCAGCTCCAGGAGGGGGGCAGGCACAGATACGCAGTATTTT. V and J are TRBV7-2 and TRBJ2-3; tentatively, D is TRBD1 or TRBD2 (6 bases each). Trimming took off 4 bases at V and 1 base at J, with 15 bases between the two ends. Looked up from germline, CDR1 is SGHTA and CDR2 is FQGNSA. This CDR3 contains 16 residues.

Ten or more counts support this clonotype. The CDR3 reads CASSPGPGTQYF. Written as DNA, the CDR3 is TGTGCCAGCAGCCCGGGACCCGGTACGCAGTATTTT. The chain employs TRBV7-2 and TRBJ2-3; perhaps D is TRBD1 or TRBD2 (5 bases each). Germline V gene sequence: CDR1 SGHTA, CDR2 FQGNSA. Deletions cut 5 bases from V and 8 bases from J, with 11 bases between. The CDR3 is made up of 12 amino acids.

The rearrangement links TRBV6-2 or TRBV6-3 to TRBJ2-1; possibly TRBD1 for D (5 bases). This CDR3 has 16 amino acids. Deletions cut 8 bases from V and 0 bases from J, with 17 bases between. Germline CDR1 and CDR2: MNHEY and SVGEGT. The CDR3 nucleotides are TGTGCCAGCGAAGGGGTAAGGGTGGGCTCCTACAATGAGCAGTTCTTC. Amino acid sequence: CASEGVRVGSYNEQFF.

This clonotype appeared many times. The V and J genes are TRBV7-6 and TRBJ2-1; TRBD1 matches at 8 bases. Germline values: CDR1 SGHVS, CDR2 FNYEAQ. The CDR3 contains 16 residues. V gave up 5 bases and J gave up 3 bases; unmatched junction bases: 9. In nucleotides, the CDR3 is TGTGCCAGCAGCCCAGGGGCAGGGGGCTTCTACAATGAGCAGTTCTTC. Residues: CASSPGAGGFYNEQFF.

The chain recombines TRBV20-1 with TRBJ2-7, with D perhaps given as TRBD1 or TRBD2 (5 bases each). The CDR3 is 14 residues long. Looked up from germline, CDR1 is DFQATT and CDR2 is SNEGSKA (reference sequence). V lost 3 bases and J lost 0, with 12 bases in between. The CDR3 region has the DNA TGCAGTGCTAGTTCCCGGGACGGCTCCTACGAGCAGTACTTC. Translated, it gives CSASSRDGSYEQYF.

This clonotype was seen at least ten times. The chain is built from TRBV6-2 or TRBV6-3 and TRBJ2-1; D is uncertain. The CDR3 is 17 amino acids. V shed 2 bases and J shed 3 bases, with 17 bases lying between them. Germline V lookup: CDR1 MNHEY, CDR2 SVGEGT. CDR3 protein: CASSYALGQVIYNEQFF. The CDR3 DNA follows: TGTGCCAGCAGTTACGCTCTTGGTCAGGTGATCTACAATGAGCAGTTCTTC.

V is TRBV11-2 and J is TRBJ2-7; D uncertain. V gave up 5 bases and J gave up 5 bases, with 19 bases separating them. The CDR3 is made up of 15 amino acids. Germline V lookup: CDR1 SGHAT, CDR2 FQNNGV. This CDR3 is CASSDVGILRDEQYF. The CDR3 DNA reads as TGTGCCAGCAGCGACGTAGGGATCTTAAGAGACGAGCAGTACTTC.

The CDR3 region has the DNA TGTGCCAGTAGTGTTGAACTAGCGGGGGAGAGGAAGCAGTTCTTC. Translating gives CASSVELAGERKQFF. The gene calls are TRBV19 and TRBJ2-1; TRBD2 matches at 11 bases. The germline CDR1 and CDR2 sequences are LNHDA and SQIVND (reference sequence). V lost 5 bases to trimming and J lost 11 bases; unmatched junction nucleotides: 11. The CDR3 is 15 amino acids.

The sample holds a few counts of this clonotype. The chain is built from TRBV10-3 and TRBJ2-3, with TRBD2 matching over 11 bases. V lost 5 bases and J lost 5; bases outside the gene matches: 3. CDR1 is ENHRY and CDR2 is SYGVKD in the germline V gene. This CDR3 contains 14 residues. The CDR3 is CAISFGTSGDTQYF. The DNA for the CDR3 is TGTGCCATCAGTTTCGGGACTAGCGGAGATACGCAGTATTTT.

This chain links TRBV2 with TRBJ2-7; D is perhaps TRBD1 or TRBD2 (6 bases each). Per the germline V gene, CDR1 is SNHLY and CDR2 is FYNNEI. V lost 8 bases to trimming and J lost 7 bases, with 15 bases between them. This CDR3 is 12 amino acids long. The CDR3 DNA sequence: TGTGCCAGCGTGAGGGGGGCAGGGGAGCAGTACTTC. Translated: CASVRGAGEQYF. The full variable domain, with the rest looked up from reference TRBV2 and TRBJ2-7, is EPEVTQTPSHQVTQMGQEVILRCVPISNHLYFYWYRQILGQKVEFLVSFYNNEISEKSEIFDDQFSVERPDGSNFTLKIRSTKLEDSAMYFCASVRGAGEQYFGPGTRLTVT.

The CDR3 is CASPSGGRQGCIQYF. For the CDR3, the DNA is TGTGCCAGCCCATCAGGGGGGCGTCAGGGTTGTATTCAGTACTTC. The V and J genes are TRBV6-5 and TRBJ2-4; TRBD1 might be the D (7 bases). Germline values: CDR1 MNHEY, CDR2 SVGAGI. Trimming shortened V by 8 bases and J by 10 bases, and 24 bases separated the two germline ends. The CDR3 runs to 15 residues.

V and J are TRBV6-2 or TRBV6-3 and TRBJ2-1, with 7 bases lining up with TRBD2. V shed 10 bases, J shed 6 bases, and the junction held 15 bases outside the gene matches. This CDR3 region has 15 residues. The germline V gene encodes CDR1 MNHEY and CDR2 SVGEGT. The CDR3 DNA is TGTGCCACCTGGGGGGGAGCCACGTATAGCAATGAGCAGTTCTTC. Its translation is CATWGGATYSNEQFF.

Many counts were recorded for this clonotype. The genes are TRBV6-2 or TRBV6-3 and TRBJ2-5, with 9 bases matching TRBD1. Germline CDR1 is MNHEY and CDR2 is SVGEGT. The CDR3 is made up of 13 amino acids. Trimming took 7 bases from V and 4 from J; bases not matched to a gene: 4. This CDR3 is CASNNRGRETQYF. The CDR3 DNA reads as TGTGCCAGCAACAACAGGGGGCGAGAGACCCAGTACTTC.

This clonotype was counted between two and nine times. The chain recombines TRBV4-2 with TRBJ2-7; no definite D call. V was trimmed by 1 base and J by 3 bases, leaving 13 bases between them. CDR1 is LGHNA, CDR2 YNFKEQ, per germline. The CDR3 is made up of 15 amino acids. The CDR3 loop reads CASSQAAPRLYEQYF. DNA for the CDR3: TGTGCCAGCAGCCAAGCCGCCCCCAGACTCTACGAGCAGTACTTC.

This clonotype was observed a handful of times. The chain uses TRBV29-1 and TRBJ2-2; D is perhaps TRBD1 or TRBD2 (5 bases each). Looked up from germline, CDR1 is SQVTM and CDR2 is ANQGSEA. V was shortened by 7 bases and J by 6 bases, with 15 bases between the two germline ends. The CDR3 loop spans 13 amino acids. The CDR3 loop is CSGHGARSGELFF. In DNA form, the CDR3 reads TGCAGCGGTCACGGGGCCCGATCCGGGGAGCTGTTTTTT.

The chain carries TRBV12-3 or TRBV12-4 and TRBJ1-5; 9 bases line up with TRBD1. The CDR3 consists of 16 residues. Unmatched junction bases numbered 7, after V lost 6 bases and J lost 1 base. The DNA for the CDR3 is TGTGCCAGCAGATTGGGACAGGGAACAAGCAATCAGCCCCAGCATTTT. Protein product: CASRLGQGTSNQPQHF.

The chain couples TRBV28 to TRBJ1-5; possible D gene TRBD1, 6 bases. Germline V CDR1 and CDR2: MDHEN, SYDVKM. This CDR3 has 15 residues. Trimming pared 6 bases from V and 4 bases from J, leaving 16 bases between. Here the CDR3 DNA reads TGTGCCAGCAGCAACAGGGAAGGAGCGAATCAGCCCCAGCATTTT. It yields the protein CASSNREGANQPQHF.

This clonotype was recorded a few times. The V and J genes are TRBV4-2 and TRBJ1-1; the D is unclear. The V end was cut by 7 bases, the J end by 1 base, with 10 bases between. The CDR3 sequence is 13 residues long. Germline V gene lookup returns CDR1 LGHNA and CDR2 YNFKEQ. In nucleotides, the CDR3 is TGTGCCAGCAACCCAGCTGGGAACACTGAAGCTTTCTTT. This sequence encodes CASNPAGNTEAFF.

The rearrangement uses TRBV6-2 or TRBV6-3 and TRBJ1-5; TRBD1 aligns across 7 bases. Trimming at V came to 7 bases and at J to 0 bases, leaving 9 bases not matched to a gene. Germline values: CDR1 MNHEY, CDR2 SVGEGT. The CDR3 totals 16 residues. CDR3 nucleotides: TGTGCCAGCACCTCGGGACAGCCGAATAGCAATCAGCCCCAGCATTTT. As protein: CASTSGQPNSNQPQHF.

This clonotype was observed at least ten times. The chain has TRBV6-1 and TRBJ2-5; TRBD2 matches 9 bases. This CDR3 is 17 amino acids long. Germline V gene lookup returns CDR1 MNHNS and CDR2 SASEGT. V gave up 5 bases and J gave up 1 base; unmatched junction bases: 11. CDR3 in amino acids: CASSPLPVLAGQETQYF. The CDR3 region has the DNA TGTGCCAGCAGTCCTCTTCCCGTACTAGCGGGCCAAGAGACCCAGTACTTC.

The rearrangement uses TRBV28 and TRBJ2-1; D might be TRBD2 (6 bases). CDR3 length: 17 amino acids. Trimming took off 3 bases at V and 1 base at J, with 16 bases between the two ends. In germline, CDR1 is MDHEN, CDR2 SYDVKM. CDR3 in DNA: TGTGCCAGCAGTTTGTTTGGCGCTAGCGCATCCTACAATGAGCAGTTCTTC. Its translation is CASSLFGASASYNEQFF.

CDR3 sequence reads: CASIPNRVRSAEAFF. CDR3 sequence (DNA): TGTGCCAGTATTCCAAACAGGGTTCGTAGCGCTGAAGCTTTCTTT. This sequence joins TRBV19 and TRBJ1-1; D is possibly TRBD1 (6 bases). The CDR3 is 15 amino acids. The ends were cut back, 7 bases at V and 6 bases at J, with 21 bases in the middle. The germline CDR1 and CDR2 sequences are LNHDA and SQIVND (reference sequence). Combining the CDR3 with reference TRBV19 and TRBJ1-1 gives the whole variable domain DGGITQSPKYLFRKEGQNVTLSCEQNLNHDAMYWYRQDPGQGLRLIYYSQIVNDFQKGDIAEGYSVSREKKESFPLTVTSAQKNPTAFYLCASIPNRVRSAEAFFGQGTRLTVV.

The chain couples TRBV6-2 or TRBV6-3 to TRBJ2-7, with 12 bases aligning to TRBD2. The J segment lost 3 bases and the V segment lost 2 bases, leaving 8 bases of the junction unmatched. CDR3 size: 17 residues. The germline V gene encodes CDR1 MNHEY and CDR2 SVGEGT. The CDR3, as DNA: TGTGCCAGCAGTTACCCTACTAGCGGGAGGACCCGCTACGAGCAGTACTTC. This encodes CASSYPTSGRTRYEQYF.

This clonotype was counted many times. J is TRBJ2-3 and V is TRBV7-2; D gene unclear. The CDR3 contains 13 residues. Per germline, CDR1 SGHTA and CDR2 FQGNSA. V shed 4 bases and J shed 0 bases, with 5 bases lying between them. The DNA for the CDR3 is TGTGCCAGCAGCTCCTACAGCACAGATACGCAGTATTTT. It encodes CASSSYSTDTQYF.

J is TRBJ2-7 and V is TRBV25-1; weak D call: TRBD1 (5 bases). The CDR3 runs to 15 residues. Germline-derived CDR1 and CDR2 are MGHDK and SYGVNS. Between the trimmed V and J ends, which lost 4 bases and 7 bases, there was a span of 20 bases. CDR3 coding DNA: TGTGCCAGCAGTGTGAGCACAGGCCTACTGTTGGAGCAGTACTTC. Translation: CASSVSTGLLLEQYF.

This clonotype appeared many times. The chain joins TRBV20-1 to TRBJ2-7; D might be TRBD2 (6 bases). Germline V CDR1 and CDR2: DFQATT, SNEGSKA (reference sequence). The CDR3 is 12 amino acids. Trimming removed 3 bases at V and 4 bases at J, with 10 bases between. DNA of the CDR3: TGCAGTGCTAGGGGACTCCTTTACGAGCAGTACTTC. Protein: CSARGLLYEQYF.